This entry lists 32 T cell receptor beta chains sequenced from one sample in a study of blood T cell repertoires in COVID-19. Generated by immunoSEQ multiplex PCR, the TCRdb table keeps only in-frame clones and is missing some. The sample contains some 220,000 clones, 80% of which appear only once. Sequenced sample: peripheral blood. The source of these receptors is a human donor in a cohort sampled during active COVID-19.

The rearrangement joins TRBV18 to TRBJ2-7, with 7 bases that match TRBD1. The V and J ends lost 0 bases and 13 bases, in that order; junction bases with no gene match: 12. CDR3 length: 14 residues. Germline lookup yields CDR1 KGHSH and CDR2 LQKENI. The CDR3 bases are TGTGCCAGCTCACCACCGAGGACAGGCGGCAATTTATACTTC. It translates to CASSPPRTGGNLYF.

The CDR3 here is CASSQGIQGHEQYF. The CDR3 DNA sequence: TGTGCCAGCAGCCAAGGGATACAGGGCCACGAGCAGTACTTC. The chain carries TRBV3-1 (or the pseudogene TRBV3-2) and TRBJ2-7, with D maybe TRBD1 (6 bases). CDR1 is LGHDT and CDR2 is YNNKEL in the germline V gene (reference sequence). The CDR3 runs to 14 residues. The V gene lost 1 base and the J gene lost 5 bases, with 12 bases spanning the gap.

This clone was picked up one time. This chain joins TRBV29-1 and TRBJ1-1; D is perhaps TRBD1 (5 bases). CDR3 length: 15 residues. The V and J ends lost 5 bases and 0 bases respectively, with 16 bases between them. Germline lookup yields CDR1 SQVTM and CDR2 ANQGSEA. CDR3 sequence (DNA): TGCAGCGTTACCCGGCGAGCGGGGCTGAACACTGAAGCTTTCTTT. It is translated as CSVTRRAGLNTEAFF.

V is TRBV10-3 and J is TRBJ1-3; no clear D. The germline V gene encodes CDR1 ENHRY and CDR2 SYGVKD. V lost 6 bases and J lost 0, with 18 bases in between. This CDR3 region has 17 residues. DNA of the CDR3: TGTGCCATCAGCCCCCATGAGGGATCAGACTCTGGAAACACCATATATTTT. Amino acids: CAISPHEGSDSGNTIYF.

The rearrangement uses TRBV5-1 and TRBJ2-2, with D unclear. The CDR3 has 15 residues. Germline loops: CDR1 SGHRS, CDR2 YFSETQ. The germline V and J ends were trimmed by 0 bases and 1 base, with 7 bases remaining between them. The CDR3, as DNA: TGCGCCAGCAGCTTGGTCCAGATGAACACCGGGGAGCTGTTTTTT. It codes for CASSLVQMNTGELFF. The complete variable domain, with remaining parts taken from reference TRBV5-1 and TRBJ2-2, reads KAGVTQTPRYLIKTRGQQVTLSCSPISGHRSVSWYQQTPGQGLQFLFEYFSETQRNKGNFPGRFSGRQFSNSRSEMNVSTLELGDSALYLCASSLVQMNTGELFFGEGSRLTVL.

The chain couples TRBV4-1 to TRBJ2-7; 9 nucleotides agree with TRBD2. The CDR3 sequence is 15 residues long. Germline V gene data show CDR1 as MGHRA and CDR2 as YSYEKL. V was pared by 0 bases and J by 7 bases, with 7 bases of the junction left unmatched. DNA for the CDR3: TGCGCCAGCAGCCAAGATTGGCGGGAGGGCCAGGAGCAGTACTTC. Amino acid sequence: CASSQDWREGQEQYF.

CDR3 sequence reads: CASRPGTASTEAFF. In DNA, the CDR3 is TGTGCCAGCAGGCCCGGGACAGCCAGCACTGAAGCTTTCTTT. The rearrangement links TRBV6-4 to TRBJ1-1; 7 nucleotides match TRBD1. The V gene's germline CDR1 is MRHNA and CDR2 SNTAGT. The V gene end was trimmed by 6 bases and the J gene end by 4 bases; junction bases not matched to a gene: 8. The length of the CDR3 is 14 residues.

V usage is TRBV6-1 and J usage is TRBJ1-5; D not certain. CDR3 length: 13 amino acids. Trimming left V 1 base short and J 7 bases short, with 8 bases between. CDR1 MNHNS and CDR2 SASEGT come from the germline V gene. CDR3 in amino acids: CASSEVEGQPQHF. The CDR3 nucleotides are TGTGCCAGCAGTGAAGTAGAGGGACAGCCCCAGCATTTT.

The V gene is TRBV28, the J gene TRBJ1-2; 9 positions agree with TRBD1. The CDR3 is made up of 14 amino acids. V lost 4 bases, J lost 8 bases, and 8 bases stayed unmatched. Germline CDR1 reads MDHEN; CDR2 reads SYDVKM. Here the CDR3 reads CASSYSTGGYGYTF. CDR3 DNA: TGTGCCAGCAGTTACTCGACAGGGGGATACGGCTACACCTTC.

This chain joins TRBV5-1 and TRBJ2-1, with D possibly matching TRBD1 (5 bases). The CDR3 extends over 15 amino acids. Trimming stripped 3 bases from V and 0 bases from J, with 10 bases between. Germline V gene lookup returns CDR1 SGHRS and CDR2 YFSETQ. CDR3 sequence: CASSSRVGSYNEQFF. The CDR3 DNA follows: TGCGCCAGCAGCTCCAGGGTAGGCTCCTACAATGAGCAGTTCTTC.

V gene TRBV28 combines with J gene TRBJ2-7; 9 bases are a match to TRBD1. This CDR3 is built from 14 residues. From germline, CDR1 is MDHEN and CDR2 SYDVKM. Trimming took 2 bases from V and 5 from J; bases not matched to a gene: 4. The CDR3 is CASSLTGGRNEQYF. CDR3 nucleotide sequence: TGTGCCAGCAGTTTAACAGGGGGCAGAAACGAGCAGTACTTC.

The chain employs TRBV7-2 and TRBJ2-7; 11 bases fit TRBD2. After removal of 0 bases from V and 5 bases from J, the junction contained 6 bases not matched to a gene. Germline CDR1 reads SGHTA; CDR2 reads FQGNSA. The CDR3 consists of 16 residues. CDR3: CASSLATLAGVHEQYF. CDR3 nucleotide sequence: TGTGCCAGCAGCTTAGCGACACTAGCGGGGGTCCACGAGCAGTACTTC.

A few counts support this clone. The chain couples TRBV4-2 to TRBJ1-1, with D perhaps TRBD1 (5 bases). Germline CDR1 LGHNA, CDR2 YNFKEQ. V was trimmed by 4 bases and J by 4 bases, leaving 19 bases between them. This CDR3 has 16 residues. CDR3 protein: CASSPRGGESATEAFF. In nucleotides, the CDR3 is TGTGCCAGCAGCCCCAGAGGAGGGGAATCGGCCACTGAAGCTTTCTTT.

The V call is TRBV9, the J call TRBJ1-2; 7 bases are a match to TRBD1. Germline CDR1 reads SGDLS; CDR2 reads YYNGEE. The CDR3 loop spans 16 amino acids. V lost 0 bases to trimming and J lost 4 bases; unmatched junction nucleotides: 9. The CDR3 nucleotides read TGTGCCAGCAGCGTAGCCCCGGAGGGGGCGTCCTATGGCTACACCTTC. Translated: CASSVAPEGASYGYTF.

The V and J genes are TRBV2 and TRBJ2-5; 8 bases are a match to TRBD2. The CDR3 loop spans 15 amino acids. The germline V gene has CDR1 SNHLY and CDR2 FYNNEI. Unmatched junction bases numbered 11, after V lost 4 bases and J lost 7 bases. The CDR3 spells CASSVLAGESGTQYF. CDR3 coding DNA: TGTGCCAGCAGTGTCCTAGCGGGCGAATCGGGGACCCAGTACTTC.

This clone is a singleton in its sample. V and J are TRBV29-1 and TRBJ2-2, with D possibly TRBD2 on 6 matching bases. The germline CDR1 and CDR2 sequences are SQVTM and ANQGSEA. Trimming stripped 5 bases from V and 4 bases from J, with 14 bases between. This CDR3 contains 14 residues. The CDR3 loop reads CSVQVADLTGELFF. The CDR3 nucleotides read TGCAGCGTTCAGGTAGCGGATCTCACCGGGGAGCTGTTTTTT.

The gene calls are TRBV7-2 and TRBJ2-5; no firm D call. This CDR3 is 13 amino acids long. The V end was cut by 5 bases, the J end by 2 bases, with 9 bases between. Germline V gene data show CDR1 as SGHTA and CDR2 as FQGNSA. The CDR3 DNA follows: TGTGCCAGCAGCGGCTCGCCTCAAGAGACCCAGTACTTC. This gives the protein CASSGSPQETQYF.

V is TRBV19 and J is TRBJ2-1, with unresolved D. Germline CDR1 and CDR2: LNHDA and SQIVND (reference sequence). Trimming removed 3 bases at V and 5 bases at J, with 5 bases between. This CDR3 contains 12 residues. The CDR3 spells CASSILHNEQFF. As DNA, the CDR3 is TGTGCCAGTAGTATCCTTCACAATGAGCAGTTCTTC.

This clone was recorded once. CDR3 DNA sequence: TGTGCCAGCAGTTGGACGGACATGAACACTGAAGCTTTCTTT. It codes for CASSWTDMNTEAFF. V and J are TRBV28 and TRBJ1-1; TRBD1 might be the D (5 bases). Germline-derived CDR1 and CDR2 are MDHEN and SYDVKM. This CDR3 has 14 residues. Trimming pared 4 bases from V and 0 bases from J, leaving 9 bases between.

The chain carries TRBV12-3 or TRBV12-4 and TRBJ1-2; no firm D call. V was clipped by 2 bases and J by 1 base, with 5 bases between them. The CDR3 runs to 13 residues. The CDR3 nucleotides read TGTGCCAGCAGTTTAAACAGTAACTATGGCTACACCTTC. Amino acid sequence: CASSLNSNYGYTF.

The rearrangement uses TRBV4-1 and TRBJ1-4; 7 positions agree with TRBD1. CDR3 size: 15 residues. The germline CDR1 and CDR2 sequences are MGHRA and YSYEKL. V trimming: 3 bases; J trimming: 3 bases; junction bases outside the gene matches: 4. Written as DNA, the CDR3 is TGCGCCAGCAGCCATGAGGGGGCGGCTAATGAAAAACTGTTTTTT. Amino acids: CASSHEGAANEKLFF.

V and J are TRBV28 and TRBJ2-1, with TRBD2 matching 7 bases. Germline trimming cut 7 bases from V and 8 bases from J; bases unmatched to any gene: 11. CDR3 length: 14 residues. Germline V gene sequence: CDR1 MDHEN, CDR2 SYDVKM. CDR3 coding DNA: TGTGCCAGCAACCTCGGGGGGATATTACATGAGCAGTTCTTC. Its translation: CASNLGGILHEQFF.

The chain joins TRBV5-1 to TRBJ1-5, with D tentatively TRBD1 (6 bases). CDR3 length equals 15 residues. With 2 bases removed from V and 5 bases from J, the gap between germline ends came to 14 bases. Germline CDR1 is SGHRS and CDR2 is YFSETQ. The CDR3 DNA sequence: TGCGCCAGCAGCTTATCTGGGGGCGACCATCAGCCCCAGCATTTT. This gives the protein CASSLSGGDHQPQHF.

This chain uses TRBV9 with TRBJ2-1; weak D call: TRBD2 (5 bases). V was shortened by 2 bases and J by 5 bases, with 20 bases between the two germline ends. CDR1 is SGDLS and CDR2 is YYNGEE in the germline V gene. The length of the CDR3 is 17 residues. CDR3 loop: CASSVGLDPGLNNEQFF. For the CDR3, the DNA is TGTGCCAGCAGCGTGGGGTTAGATCCCGGACTGAACAATGAGCAGTTCTTC.

This sequence joins TRBV6-5 and TRBJ2-2; D not certain. V was shortened by 0 bases and J by 6 bases, with 14 bases between the two germline ends. CDR1 is MNHEY and CDR2 is SVGAGI in the germline V gene. CDR3 length: 16 residues. The CDR3 spells CASSYSGSLSSGELFF. The CDR3 DNA is TGTGCCAGCAGTTACTCGGGTAGCTTGTCATCCGGGGAGCTGTTTTTT.

The chain employs TRBV3-1 (or the pseudogene TRBV3-2) and TRBJ2-3; 8 bases align to TRBD2. Germline assignment: CDR1 LGHDT and CDR2 YNNKEL (reference sequence). V lost 6 bases, J lost 3 bases, and 11 bases stayed unmatched. The CDR3 spans 16 residues. The CDR3 is CASSPGGARRTDTQYF. For the CDR3, the DNA is TGTGCCAGCAGTCCGGGAGGGGCACGTAGGACAGATACGCAGTATTTT.

The rearrangement joins TRBV29-1 to TRBJ1-4, with D hard to call. CDR3 length: 14 residues. Germline V gene data show CDR1 as SQVTM and CDR2 as ANQGSEA. Trimming took 6 bases from V and 0 from J, leaving 11 bases between them. The CDR3 loop reads CSVARSTTNEKLFF. The CDR3 nucleotides read TGCAGCGTGGCCAGGTCGACAACTAATGAAAAACTGTTTTTT. Full variable domain (remainder filled in from reference TRBV29-1 and TRBJ1-4): SAVISQKPSRDICQRGTSLTIQCQVDSQVTMMFWYRQQPGQSLTLIATANQGSEATYESGFVIDKFPISRPNLTFSTLTVSNMSPEDSSIYLCSVARSTTNEKLFFGSGTQLSVL.

This sequence joins TRBV9 and TRBJ1-1, with D unclear. Germline values: CDR1 SGDLS, CDR2 YYNGEE. V was pared by 0 bases and J by 7 bases, with 19 bases between. This CDR3 region has 16 residues. CDR3 nucleotide sequence: TGTGCCAGCAGCGTAGCCCCTACAGCCACACACGGTGAAGCTTTCTTT. This encodes CASSVAPTATHGEAFF.

As DNA, the CDR3 is TGTGCCAGCAGCTTGGAGAGGACAGATACGCAGTATTTT. Translated: CASSLERTDTQYF. This chain uses TRBV5-4 with TRBJ2-3; D remains ambiguous. The CDR3 totals 13 residues. The V and J ends lost 0 bases and 3 bases respectively, with 5 bases between them. Germline V gene lookup returns CDR1 SGHNT and CDR2 YYREEE (reference sequence).

The chain joins TRBV3-1 (or the pseudogene TRBV3-2) to TRBJ2-2; TRBD2 matches 9 bases. The junction had 5 bases not matched to a gene; V was cut back by 3 bases and J by 0 bases. This CDR3 region has 17 residues. Germline V gene lookup returns CDR1 LGHDT and CDR2 YNNKEL (reference sequence). CDR3 DNA sequence: TGTGCCAGCAGCCACGTGACTAGCGGAGCGAACACCGGGGAGCTGTTTTTT. Protein product: CASSHVTSGANTGELFF.

The chain joins TRBV4-1 to TRBJ2-5; D perhaps matches TRBD1 (6 bases). The germline V gene encodes CDR1 MGHRA and CDR2 YSYEKL. Trimming removed 4 bases at V and 1 base at J, with 19 bases between. CDR3 length: 17 residues. CDR3 residues: CASSPLLGTSGQETQYF. The CDR3 DNA is TGCGCCAGCAGCCCCCTTTTAGGGACATCGGGCCAAGAGACCCAGTACTTC.

The V gene is TRBV3-1 (or the pseudogene TRBV3-2), the J gene TRBJ2-3; no clear D gene. Trimming cost V 1 base and J 0 bases, with 8 bases left between them. Germline V gene lookup returns CDR1 LGHDT and CDR2 YNNKEL (reference sequence). There are 15 residues in the CDR3. This CDR3 reads CASSQGGTSTDTQYF. For the CDR3, the DNA is TGTGCCAGCAGCCAAGGCGGTACTAGCACAGATACGCAGTATTTT.